This entry lists 5 T cell receptor beta chains sequenced from one sample in a study of blood T cells in healthy people across ages. The second PCR ran roughly 7 to 12 cycles with a sample-barcoded 5' primer and J-beta primers. TCRdb itself ran the 5' RACE reads through MiXCR, one entry per CDR3 protein. The data show around 500,000 distinct CDR3 sequences, over 25% seen once. These data also featured in a second study, about T cells of mothers and their children.

The source material was blood. The receptors stem from a boy aged 2 to 9 in good health.

A few counts support this clonotype. The junction departs from germline at one end; a sequencing error may be responsible. The rearrangement links TRBV2 to TRBJ1-3; D is unresolved. The CDR3 has 14 amino acids. CDR1 is SNHLY, CDR2 FYNNEI, per germline. The DNA for the CDR3 is TGTGCCATCGCTCAGATGAGCTCTAGAAACACCATATATTTT. Its translation: CAIAQMSSRNTIYF.

This chain joins TRBV25-1 and TRBJ2-5; D gene unclear. In germline, CDR1 is MGHDK, CDR2 SYGVNS. The CDR3 contains 12 residues. Trimming removed 2 bases at V and 7 bases at J, with 8 bases between. CDR3 protein: CASSEESGTQYF. The DNA for the CDR3 is TGTGCCAGCAGTGAAGAATCGGGGACCCAGTACTTC.

This chain uses TRBV7-2 with TRBJ2-5; 7 bases are shared with TRBD2. Germline trimming cut 1 base from V and 6 bases from J; bases unmatched to any gene: 2. From germline, CDR1 is SGHTA and CDR2 FQGNSA. The CDR3 loop spans 13 amino acids. The CDR3 DNA reads TGTGCCAGCAGCTTAGAACTAGCGAAGACCCAGTACTTC. Protein sequence: CASSLELAKTQYF.

The sample holds a few counts of this clonotype. This rearrangement joins TRBV7-2 to TRBJ1-1; 8 nucleotides line up with TRBD1. Germline V gene data show CDR1 as SGHTA and CDR2 as FQGNSA. J lost 1 base, V lost 3 bases, and 4 bases had no gene match. There are 15 residues in the CDR3. As DNA, the CDR3 is TGTGCCAGCAGCTTTGGACAGGGAAAGAACACTGAAGCTTTCTTT. It specifies CASSFGQGKNTEAFF. The full variable domain, completed using reference TRBV7-2 and TRBJ1-1, is GAGVSQSPSNKVTEKGKDVELRCDPISGHTALYWYRQSLGQGLEFLIYFQGNSAPDKSGLPSDRFSAERTGGSVSTLTIQRTQQEDSAVYLCASSFGQGKNTEAFFGQGTRLTVV.

The chain joins TRBV12-3 or TRBV12-4 to TRBJ2-2; the D gene is possibly TRBD2 (6 bases). V gave up 0 bases and J gave up 6 bases, with 14 bases separating them. The CDR3 spans 16 residues. CDR3 bases: TGTGCCAGCAGTTTAGCGGGACTTAGAGCCGCCGGGGAGCTGTTTTTT. It specifies CASSLAGLRAAGELFF.